One sample yielded the 20 T cell receptor beta chains listed below, sequenced in a study of T cells in Graves' hyperthyroidism and ophthalmopathy. It was RNA transcripts that yielded the amplified TCR beta CDR3 regions. The HTBI primer set drove a first-round RT-PCR of the TCR CDR3. Each CDR3 protein is one row after TCRdb ran MiXCR on the multiplex PCR reads. The sample has about 560,000 distinct CDR3 sequences; around 16% are singletons. What was sequenced was blood. Receptors were obtained from a woman under 40 with Graves' hyperthyroidism.

J is TRBJ2-7 and V is TRBV6-2 or TRBV6-3, with 7 bases aligning to TRBD1. The trim removed 5 bases at V and 6 bases at J, leaving 4 bases unmatched. This CDR3 is built from 12 residues. Per the germline V gene, CDR1 is MNHEY and CDR2 is SVGEGT. The CDR3 bases are TGTGCCAGCAGTACAGGGGTGGGCGAGCAGTACTTC. It codes for CASSTGVGEQYF.

The table lists this clonotype with a few counts. The chain has TRBV5-1 and TRBJ2-5; unclear D gene. From germline, CDR1 is SGHRS and CDR2 YFSETQ. The length of the CDR3 is 13 residues. With 0 bases removed from V and 7 bases from J, the gap between germline ends came to 10 bases. The CDR3 DNA is TGCGCCAGCAGCTTGGGGGGAACCCTGACCCAGTACTTC. It specifies CASSLGGTLTQYF.

For this clonotype: One base away lies a much larger clone, so this may be a sequencing read error. The chain has TRBV3-1 and TRBJ2-1; 8 bases fit TRBD2. Germline V gene sequence: CDR1 LGHDT, CDR2 YNNKEL (reference sequence). The CDR3 totals 21 residues. V lost 4 bases to trimming and J lost 6 bases; unmatched junction nucleotides: 26. The CDR3 loop reads CASSRDSRREAPRFLGNEQFF. The DNA of the CDR3 is TGTGCCAGCAGCCGAGATTCCCGGCGGGAGGCTCCACGGTTTTTGGGCAATGAGCAGTTCTTC.

In its sample, this clonotype was seen many times. CDR3 in amino acids: CASSLRNQGAYEQYF. The CDR3 DNA reads as TGTGCCAGCAGTTTACGGAACCAGGGGGCTTACGAGCAGTACTTC. The rearrangement links TRBV12-3 or TRBV12-4 to TRBJ2-7; 8 bases line up with TRBD1. The CDR3 sequence is 15 residues long. J was trimmed by 4 bases and V by 2 bases; bases with no gene match: 7.

This clonotype has a count of ten or more. This chain joins TRBV20-1 and TRBJ2-1; weak D call: TRBD2 (5 bases). CDR3 length: 14 amino acids. Germline V gene data show CDR1 as DFQATT and CDR2 as SNEGSKA (reference sequence). Trimming shortened V by 4 bases and J by 0 bases, and 10 bases separated the two germline ends. This CDR3 is CSAKAVSSYNEQFF. In nucleotides, the CDR3 is TGCAGTGCTAAAGCGGTAAGCTCCTACAATGAGCAGTTCTTC.

The V and J genes are TRBV29-1 and TRBJ1-1, with TRBD1 matching over 8 bases. With V trimmed by 1 base and J by 2 bases, 6 bases remained unmatched. Germline CDR1 and CDR2: SQVTM and ANQGSEA. The CDR3 covers 15 residues. The CDR3 region is CSVEGYRGFNTEAFF. CDR3 DNA sequence: TGCAGCGTTGAAGGATACAGGGGGTTTAACACTGAAGCTTTCTTT.

In regard to this clonotype: A much larger clone is a single base away; this may be a read error. This CDR3 reads CSASDREQETQYF. CDR3 DNA sequence: TGCAGTGCTAGTGACAGGGAGCAAGAGACCCAGTACTTC. This chain links TRBV20-1 with TRBJ2-5, with 7 bases aligning to TRBD1. The CDR3 covers 13 residues. Trimming at V came to 3 bases and at J to 2 bases, leaving 3 bases not matched to a gene. Germline CDR1 is DFQATT and CDR2 is SNEGSKA (reference sequence).

This clonotype has ten or more counts. V is TRBV24-1 and J is TRBJ2-3; 7 nucleotides match TRBD2. The CDR3 runs to 15 residues. Losses at the gene ends were 0 bases for V and 4 bases for J; bases not matched to a gene: 3. Germline V gives CDR1 KGHDR, CDR2 SFDVKD. CDR3 nucleotide sequence: TGTGCCACCAGTGATTTGGGCGGGAGCCCAGATACGCAGTATTTT. Encoded protein: CATSDLGGSPDTQYF.

On this clonotype itself: This clone may be a read error of a much larger clone one base away. The rearrangement joins TRBV7-2 to TRBJ1-4, with D maybe TRBD1 (5 bases). The CDR3 loop spans 15 amino acids. V dropped 0 bases and J dropped 0 bases, with 5 bases sitting between them. From germline, CDR1 is SGHTA and CDR2 FQGNSA. CDR3 loop: CASSLAGATNEKLFF. The CDR3 coding sequence is TGTGCCAGCAGCTTAGCGGGGGCAACTAATGAAAAACTGTTTTTT. The full variable domain, in which reference TRBV7-2 and TRBJ1-4 provide the parts outside the CDR3, is GAGVSQSPSNKVTEKGKDVELRCDPISGHTALYWYRQSLGQGLEFLIYFQGNSAPDKSGLPSDRFSAERTGGSVSTLTIQRTQQEDSAVYLCASSLAGATNEKLFFGSGTQLSVL.

This clonotype has at least ten counts. Here the CDR3 reads CASSYRDKGSPKAFF. For the CDR3, the DNA is TGTGCCAGCAGTTACCGGGACAAGGGCTCCCCTAAAGCTTTCTTT. The genes are TRBV6-6 and TRBJ1-1, with D tentatively TRBD1 (6 bases). The V end was cut by 2 bases, the J end by 9 bases, with 19 bases between. This CDR3 contains 15 residues. Per germline, CDR1 MNHNY and CDR2 SVGAGI (reference sequence).

This clonotype has a handful of counts. The chain joins TRBV18 to TRBJ2-1; 8 positions match TRBD2. Germline CDR1 reads KGHSH; CDR2 reads LQKENI. V lost 1 base, J lost 1 base, and 6 bases stayed unmatched. The CDR3 is 17 amino acids. CDR3 region: CASSPRAGAGSYNEQFF. In DNA, the CDR3 is TGTGCCAGCTCACCACGAGCGGGAGCCGGATCCTACAATGAGCAGTTCTTC.

This clonotype was found a few times. The chain combines TRBV29-1 with TRBJ2-6; D is undetermined. Trimming removed 6 bases from V and 0 bases from J, with 9 bases in between. This CDR3 spans 14 amino acids. In germline, CDR1 is SQVTM, CDR2 ANQGSEA. CDR3 nucleotides: TGCAGCGTCGCCGAATCCTCTGGGGCCAACGTCCTGACTTTC. It codes for CSVAESSGANVLTF. Full variable domain (outside the CDR3, taken from reference TRBV29-1 and TRBJ2-6): SAVISQKPSRDICQRGTSLTIQCQVDSQVTMMFWYRQQPGQSLTLIATANQGSEATYESGFVIDKFPISRPNLTFSTLTVSNMSPEDSSIYLCSVAESSGANVLTFGAGSRLTVL.

This clonotype was counted many times. The chain employs TRBV11-1 and TRBJ2-2; D not resolved. Per germline, CDR1 SGHAT and CDR2 FQDESV (reference sequence). The CDR3 consists of 14 residues. Trimming took 6 bases from V and 2 from J, leaving 10 bases between them. In DNA form, the CDR3 reads TGTGCCAGCAGTCACAGTTACAACACCGGGGAGCTGTTTTTT. Its protein is CASSHSYNTGELFF.

As to this clonotype: A much larger clonotype is one base distant, so this may be a read error. V and J are TRBV27 and TRBJ2-1, with a possible D match to TRBD2 (5 bases). Per germline, CDR1 MNHEY and CDR2 SMNVEV (reference sequence). There are 14 residues in the CDR3. V was trimmed by 4 bases and J by 0 bases, leaving 7 bases between them. CDR3 region: CASSSSSSYNEQFF. In nucleotides, the CDR3 is TGTGCCAGCAGTTCTAGCAGCTCCTACAATGAGCAGTTCTTC.

In this sample, this clonotype turned up a few times. V is TRBV5-6 and J is TRBJ2-1; D not certain. Trimming took 4 bases from V and 0 from J, leaving 11 bases between them. There are 15 residues in the CDR3. The germline V gene has CDR1 SGHDT and CDR2 YYEEEE. For the CDR3, the DNA is TGTGCCAGCAGCCCCCTATGGAGCTCCTACAATGAGCAGTTCTTC. Protein: CASSPLWSSYNEQFF.

This clonotype was seen a handful of times. This chain connects TRBV3-1 to TRBJ2-5; 7 nucleotides agree with TRBD2. V was clipped by 4 bases and J by 2 bases; unmatched bases: 4. Germline loops: CDR1 LGHDT, CDR2 YNNKEL (reference sequence). CDR3 length: 14 residues. CDR3 residues: CASSRWGGQETQYF. The CDR3 DNA reads as TGTGCCAGCAGCCGATGGGGGGGGCAAGAGACCCAGTACTTC.

V is TRBV28 and J is TRBJ2-2; TRBD1 might be the D (6 bases). Trimming shortened V by 8 bases and J by 0 bases, and 10 bases separated the two germline ends. From germline, CDR1 is MDHEN and CDR2 SYDVKM. This CDR3 has 14 amino acids. CDR3 nucleotide sequence: TGTGCCAGCCAAAGACAGGCGAACACCGGGGAGCTGTTTTTT. This gives the protein CASQRQANTGELFF.

A few counts support this clonotype. The gene calls are TRBV19 and TRBJ1-2; TRBD1 matches at 9 bases. Per germline, CDR1 LNHDA and CDR2 SQIVND (reference sequence). The CDR3 runs 11 residues. V shed 8 bases, J shed 8 bases, and the junction held 3 bases outside the gene matches. CDR3 residues: CASGQGSGYTF. The CDR3 nucleotides read TGTGCCAGTGGACAGGGGAGCGGCTACACCTTC.

This chain links TRBV11-2 with TRBJ2-7, with 7 bases matching TRBD2. The CDR3 length is 15 residues. With V trimmed by 4 bases and J by 2 bases, 8 bases remained unmatched. Germline V CDR1 and CDR2: SGHAT, FQNNGV. DNA for the CDR3: TGTGCCAGCAGCTGGGTACTAGCGAAAACCTACGAGCAGTACTTC. Translating gives CASSWVLAKTYEQYF.

Many counts were recorded for this clonotype. DNA of the CDR3: TGTGCCAGCAGCTTACTATCTCAAACCGGGACTAGCACCGAGCAGTACTTC. The encoded protein is CASSLLSQTGTSTEQYF. This chain joins TRBV7-9 and TRBJ2-7, with 9 bases identical to TRBD2. Germline CDR1 reads SEHNR; CDR2 reads FQNEAQ (reference sequence). The J segment lost 6 bases and the V segment lost 2 bases, leaving 14 bases of the junction unmatched. The CDR3 runs to 17 residues.